The clone carrying this TCR beta chain occurred once. The V gene's germline CDR1 is SGHTA and CDR2 FQGNSA. CDR3 length: 12 residues. Trimming shortened V by 3 bases and J by 4 bases, and 6 bases separated the two germline ends. The sample comes from a study of blood T cell repertoires in COVID-19. Study context: T cells, B-cell-depleted T cells, or PBMCs provided the cDNA or gDNA that served as material.

In the authors' workflow: Estimates of nucleated cell counts were drawn from the amplification of reference gene primers. Using immunoSEQ multiplex PCR, the repertoire was profiled, and TCRdb retains in-frame clones only, with some absent. The V and J calls and the clone size are those of that table, but D and trimming were determined from the DNA. The sample contains under 200,000 clones, 80% to 95% of which appear only once. The V call is TRBV7-2, the J call TRBJ1-1, with D unclear. The specimen sequenced was peripheral blood. This TCR was recovered from a man between 45 and 60 years old with acute or convalescent COVID-19. CDR3 sequence (DNA): TGTGCCAGCAGCTTGTGGGCCACTGAAGCTTTCTTT. It codes for CASSLWATEAFF.